Each of the 32 T cell receptor beta chains below was sequenced from the same sample in a study of identical twins. TCRdb used MiXCR to reprocess the 5' RACE reads, holding one entry per CDR3 protein. The data hold 1.5 million to 2 million distinct CDR3 sequences, with roughly 35% observed a single time. Sequencing was performed on cord blood. Source of these receptors: a newborn girl in good health.

V and J are TRBV29-1 and TRBJ1-2; D not certain. This CDR3 comprises 13 residues. V was shortened by 0 bases and J by 8 bases, with 13 bases between the two germline ends. Germline CDR1 and CDR2: SQVTM and ANQGSEA. CDR3 region: CSVEDRGFRGYTF. DNA for the CDR3: TGCAGCGTTGAAGATCGGGGATTCAGGGGCTACACCTTC.

Concerning this clonotype itself: A much larger clone sits a single nucleotide away, making a read error possible. The rearrangement links TRBV6-5 to TRBJ2-1, with 13 bases fitting TRBD2. The germline CDR1 and CDR2 sequences are MNHEY and SVGAGI. The CDR3 runs 15 residues. V dropped 7 bases and J dropped 5; count of bases not matched to a gene: 5. In nucleotides, the CDR3 is TGTGCCAGCACTTTACTAGCGGGAGGGAACAATGAGCAGTTCTTC. Translating gives CASTLLAGGNNEQFF.

This clonotype was seen just once. V is TRBV20-1 and J is TRBJ2-2, with a tentative D call TRBD1 (5 bases). The CDR3 contains 15 residues. Trimming cost V 3 bases and J 4 bases, with 15 bases left between them. CDR1 is DFQATT and CDR2 is SNEGSKA in the germline V gene (reference sequence). The CDR3: CSARSQGIGTGELFF. CDR3 nucleotides: TGCAGTGCTAGGTCCCAGGGTATTGGCACCGGGGAGCTGTTTTTT.

The rearrangement uses TRBV4-2 and TRBJ2-1; tentatively, D is TRBD1 or TRBD2 (5 bases each). CDR3 length equals 14 residues. Germline CDR1 LGHNA, CDR2 YNFKEQ. V was pared by 2 bases and J by 8 bases, with 13 bases between. CDR3 sequence: CASSQRDEFHEQFF. The DNA for the CDR3 is TGTGCCAGCAGCCAAAGGGACGAGTTCCATGAGCAGTTCTTC.

This clonotype has a handful of counts. V and J are TRBV5-6 and TRBJ2-7; D is uncertain. The CDR3 covers 14 residues. Trimming shortened V by 5 bases and J by 4 bases, and 16 bases separated the two germline ends. Germline assignment: CDR1 SGHDT and CDR2 YYEEEE. The CDR3 protein is CASSSTRLGYEQYF. The CDR3 bases are TGTGCCAGCAGTTCTACGAGGCTCGGGTACGAGCAGTACTTC. The variable domain in full, completed from reference TRBV5-6 and TRBJ2-7, reads DAGVTQSPTHLIKTRGQQVTLRCSPKSGHDTVSWYQQALGQGPQFIFQYYEEEERQRGNFPDRFSGHQFPNYSSELNVNALLLGDSALYLCASSSTRLGYEQYFGPGTRLTVT.

With respect to this clonotype: Its ends do not fully match the called genes, so a read error is possible. This CDR3 is CTSSYGLAGDEQYF. The CDR3 DNA follows: TGTACCAGCAGTTACGGACTAGCGGGGGACGAGCAGTACTTC. The V gene is TRBV6-6, the J gene TRBJ2-5; 13 bases fit TRBD2. The DNA matches TRBJ2-7 better at its end, which makes the J call doubtful. This CDR3 region has 14 residues. Germline loops: CDR1 MNHNY, CDR2 SVGAGI (reference sequence).

V and J are TRBV20-1 and TRBJ2-3; 14 nucleotides line up with TRBD2. The junction had 3 bases not matched to a gene; V was cut back by 3 bases and J by 1 base. The length of the CDR3 is 16 residues. Germline lookup yields CDR1 DFQATT and CDR2 SNEGSKA (reference sequence). CDR3 loop: CSARATSGGGTDTQYF. As DNA, the CDR3 is TGCAGTGCTAGGGCGACTAGCGGGGGGGGCACAGATACGCAGTATTTT.

The V and J genes are TRBV20-1 and TRBJ1-4, with D uncertain. CDR1 is DFQATT and CDR2 is SNEGSKA in the germline V gene (reference sequence). V was shortened by 4 bases and J by 4 bases, with 7 bases between the two germline ends. The CDR3 has 12 residues. The CDR3 DNA reads TGCAGTGCTAATATTAATAATGAAAAACTGTTTTTT. This encodes CSANINNEKLFF.

This clonotype showed up many times. The V and J genes are TRBV5-1 and TRBJ2-5; 7 positions match TRBD1. The CDR3 contains 14 residues. J was trimmed by 1 base and V by 2 bases; bases with no gene match: 2. Germline CDR1 is SGHRS and CDR2 is YFSETQ. CDR3 sequence: CASSFPGGQETQYF. CDR3 in DNA: TGCGCCAGCAGCTTTCCAGGGGGCCAAGAGACCCAGTACTTC.

Only a few counts were recorded for this clonotype. This chain links TRBV15 with TRBJ2-1; D is undetermined. The CDR3 is made up of 20 amino acids. Germline lookup yields CDR1 LNHNV and CDR2 YYDKDF (reference sequence). V lost 3 bases to trimming and J lost 6 bases, with 30 bases between them. The CDR3 DNA is TGTGCCACCAGCAGTTTTAATGGTATTTGGGCGACCCAGAAAACCAATGAGCAGTTCTTC. The encoded protein is CATSSFNGIWATQKTNEQFF.

For this clonotype: This may be a read error, as it is one base from a much larger clone. The chain joins TRBV13 to TRBJ2-5; unclear D gene. Germline V gene sequence: CDR1 PRHDT, CDR2 FYEKMQ (reference sequence). Trimming took off 5 bases at V and 11 bases at J, with 24 bases between the two ends. The CDR3 is 15 amino acids. DNA for the CDR3: TGTGCCAGCAGCCACACTGGGCAGTCCTACAATGAGCAGTACTTC. This gives the protein CASSHTGQSYNEQYF.

Concerning this clonotype: The germline gene is not matched at one end of the junction; a read error may be the cause. The chain combines TRBV2 with TRBJ2-7; the D call may be TRBD1 or TRBD2 (5 bases each). Per germline, CDR1 SNHLY and CDR2 FYNNEI. CDR3 length: 14 amino acids. The DNA of the CDR3 is TGTGCCAGCCGCTTCCGGACACTAGTGGGCATTCAGTGCTTC. Encoded protein: CASRFRTLVGIQCF. The full variable domain, completed using reference TRBV2 and TRBJ2-7, is EPEVTQTPSHQVTQMGQEVILRCVPISNHLYFYWYRQILGQKVEFLVSFYNNEISEKSEIFDDQFSVERPDGSNFTLKIRSTKLEDSAMYFCASRFRTLVGIQCFGPGTRLTVT.

J is TRBJ2-7 and V is TRBV20-1; tentatively, D is TRBD1 (5 bases). Germline V gene data show CDR1 as DFQATT and CDR2 as SNEGSKA (reference sequence). The V end lost 3 bases, the J end lost 1 base, and 10 bases lay between the germline ends. This CDR3 is built from 13 residues. CDR3 coding DNA: TGCAGTGCTAGTGGTGGACAATCCTACGAGCAGTACTTC. Its translation is CSASGGQSYEQYF.

The chain uses TRBV5-1 and TRBJ2-3; TRBD2 is a possible D gene (6 bases). Trimming took 8 bases from V and 0 from J, leaving 16 bases between them. The CDR3 has 15 amino acids. The germline V gene has CDR1 SGHRS and CDR2 YFSETQ. The CDR3 protein is CASRRGHSSTDTQYF. The CDR3 DNA is TGCGCCAGTAGGCGGGGCCATTCTAGCACAGATACGCAGTATTTT.

This clonotype has just a few counts. This chain joins TRBV6-1 and TRBJ1-2, with 7 bases identical to TRBD1. V was clipped by 1 base and J by 8 bases; unmatched bases: 7. CDR1 is MNHNS and CDR2 is SASEGT in the germline V gene. This CDR3 contains 14 residues. The CDR3 here is CASSEEGARTGYTF. CDR3 coding DNA: TGTGCCAGCAGTGAAGAGGGGGCGCGGACCGGCTACACCTTC.

This CDR3 reads CASSSPGGSGNQPQHF. In nucleotides, the CDR3 is TGTGCCAGCAGTTCCCCAGGGGGTAGCGGCAATCAGCCCCAGCATTTT. The chain uses TRBV28 and TRBJ1-5; TRBD1 agrees at 7 bases. In germline, CDR1 is MDHEN, CDR2 SYDVKM. V dropped 4 bases and J dropped 2; count of bases not matched to a gene: 8. The CDR3 length is 16 residues.

This clonotype was counted a few times. The J gene is TRBJ2-1, the V gene TRBV20-1, with 8 bases matching TRBD2. J gave up 4 bases and V 5 bases, and 4 bases lay outside the gene matches. Germline CDR1 reads DFQATT; CDR2 reads SNEGSKA (reference sequence). CDR3 size: 13 residues. CDR3 sequence (DNA): TGCAGTGCTGACATAGCGGGGTACAATGAGCAGTTCTTC. Translating gives CSADIAGYNEQFF.

The J gene is TRBJ2-5, the V gene TRBV4-1; either TRBD1 or TRBD2 may fit D (5 bases each). The CDR3 covers 16 residues. Trimming removed 3 bases at V and 11 bases at J, with 25 bases between. Germline CDR1 reads MGHRA; CDR2 reads YSYEKL. CDR3 nucleotide sequence: TGCGCCAGCAGCCACCCCTCGGGTAGTTTGGGGGATGAGCAGTACTTC. Translated, it gives CASSHPSGSLGDEQYF.

This clonotype was counted only a few times. DNA for the CDR3: TGTGCCAGCAGTGAATACGAGGGGCCGGGCACTGAAGCTTTCTTT. Its translation is CASSEYEGPGTEAFF. The genes are TRBV25-1 and TRBJ1-1, with a weak D call TRBD1 (5 bases). The CDR3 runs 15 residues. The V end was cut by 0 bases, the J end by 4 bases, with 12 bases between. Germline V CDR1 and CDR2: MGHDK, SYGVNS.

This clonotype was seen a few times. The gene calls are TRBV3-1 and TRBJ2-1; D may be TRBD1 or TRBD2 (6 bases each). V lost 4 bases to trimming and J lost 8 bases, with 21 bases between them. There are 16 residues in the CDR3. Germline V CDR1 and CDR2: LGHDT, YNNKEL (reference sequence). CDR3 sequence (DNA): TGTGCCAGCAGCCCCCGACTATGGGGGGCGGAAGATGAGCAGTTCTTC. This codes for CASSPRLWGAEDEQFF.

This chain uses TRBV15 with TRBJ1-5; the D is unclear. The CDR3 has 15 amino acids. Trimming took off 5 bases at V and 1 base at J, with 12 bases between the two ends. The germline CDR1 and CDR2 sequences are LNHNV and YYDKDF (reference sequence). The CDR3 DNA follows: TGTGCCACCAGCTTAAGGGCAGTGAGCAATCAGCCCCAGCATTTT. Translated: CATSLRAVSNQPQHF. Drawing the rest from reference TRBV15 and TRBJ1-5, the complete variable domain is DAMVIQNPRYQVTQFGKPVTLSCSQTLNHNVMYWYQQKSSQAPKLLFHYYDKDFNNEADTPDNFQSRRPNTSFCFLDIRSPGLGDTAMYLCATSLRAVSNQPQHFGDGTRLSIL.

This clonotype was found many times. The J gene is TRBJ2-1, the V gene TRBV12-3 or TRBV12-4; D unclear. The V end lost 7 bases, the J end lost 3 bases, and 7 bases lay between the germline ends. This CDR3 is 12 amino acids long. The CDR3 reads CASTGYYNEQFF. The CDR3 region has the DNA TGTGCCAGCACCGGGTACTACAATGAGCAGTTCTTC.

This clonotype was counted only a few times. The chain has TRBV20-1 and TRBJ1-1; TRBD1 matches at 8 bases. The junction had 5 bases not matched to a gene; V was cut back by 1 base and J by 1 base. The CDR3 spans 15 residues. Germline CDR1 is DFQATT and CDR2 is SNEGSKA (reference sequence). As DNA, the CDR3 is TGCAGTGCTAGAGCCAGGGGGCAAGGGAACACTGAAGCTTTCTTT. Residues: CSARARGQGNTEAFF.

J is TRBJ2-3 and V is TRBV2, with D perhaps TRBD1 (6 bases). V lost 3 bases to trimming and J lost 0 bases, with 13 bases between them. CDR1 and CDR2 from the germline V gene are SNHLY and FYNNEI. CDR3 length: 16 residues. CDR3 DNA sequence: TGTGCCAGCAGTGATCAGGGGACCCTTAGCACAGATACGCAGTATTTT. Amino acids: CASSDQGTLSTDTQYF.

About this clonotype itself: This could be a read error, since a much larger clone is one nucleotide away. The genes are TRBV6-2 or TRBV6-3 and TRBJ2-5; 9 bases fit TRBD2. The last part of the DNA fits TRBJ2-1 better; the J call may be wrong. Germline assignment: CDR1 MNHEY and CDR2 SVGEGT. The CDR3 length is 14 residues. Here the CDR3 reads CASSYGTSQETQFF. The CDR3, as DNA: TGTGCCAGCAGTTACGGGACTAGCCAAGAGACCCAGTTCTTC.

The chain uses TRBV29-1 and TRBJ2-1; D is possibly TRBD1 (5 bases). This CDR3 comprises 12 residues. The germline V gene has CDR1 SQVTM and CDR2 ANQGSEA. The germline V and J ends were trimmed by 4 bases and 8 bases, with 12 bases remaining between them. CDR3 region: CSVVRGNHEQFF. CDR3 in DNA: TGCAGCGTTGTAAGGGGAAACCATGAGCAGTTCTTC.

In regard to this clonotype: An end of the junction differs from the germline gene, which may be a read error. The CDR3 nucleotides are TGTACCAGCAGTTACTTCGGGGGGCGGATTTACGAGCAGTACTTC. Translated, it gives CTSSYFGGRIYEQYF. The V call is TRBV6-5, the J call TRBJ2-7, with a possible D match to TRBD2 (7 bases). Germline values: CDR1 MNHEY, CDR2 SVGAGI. This CDR3 is built from 15 residues.

This sequence joins TRBV6-6 and TRBJ2-1, with a weak D call TRBD2 (6 bases). CDR3 length equals 14 residues. V shed 2 bases and J shed 3 bases, with 8 bases lying between them. CDR1 MNHNY and CDR2 SVGAGI come from the germline V gene (reference sequence). Here the CDR3 reads CASSYGGIYNEQFF. CDR3 in DNA: TGTGCCAGCAGTTACGGCGGGATCTACAATGAGCAGTTCTTC.

The V and J genes are TRBV2 and TRBJ1-2; weak D call: TRBD1 (5 bases). The V gene's germline CDR1 is SNHLY and CDR2 FYNNEI. CDR3 length: 13 amino acids. V was trimmed by 4 bases and J by 8 bases, leaving 14 bases between them. The CDR3 nucleotides read TGTGCCAGCAGTGCTCACGGAGGGGTGGGCTACACCTTC. Translation: CASSAHGGVGYTF. Filled out from reference TRBV2 and TRBJ1-2, the complete variable domain reads EPEVTQTPSHQVTQMGQEVILRCVPISNHLYFYWYRQILGQKVEFLVSFYNNEISEKSEIFDDQFSVERPDGSNFTLKIRSTKLEDSAMYFCASSAHGGVGYTFGSGTRLTVV.

This rearrangement joins TRBV13 to TRBJ1-2, with D possibly matching TRBD1 (5 bases). The CDR3 covers 14 residues. V lost 0 bases, J lost 8 bases, and 13 bases lay in between. The germline CDR1 and CDR2 sequences are PRHDT and FYEKMQ (reference sequence). CDR3 sequence: CASSLGRGVSGYTF. In DNA, the CDR3 is TGTGCCAGCAGCTTAGGGCGGGGGGTCAGCGGCTACACCTTC.

The chain recombines TRBV7-9 with TRBJ1-5; D remains unclear. The germline gives CDR1 SEHNR, CDR2 FQNEAQ (reference sequence). Trimming stripped 5 bases from V and 0 bases from J, with 17 bases between. The CDR3 sequence is 17 residues long. CDR3 coding DNA: TGTGCCAGCAGCCAATCTTACGTGGGGAATAGCAATCAGCCCCAGCATTTT. It yields the protein CASSQSYVGNSNQPQHF. Full variable domain (outside the CDR3, taken from reference TRBV7-9 and TRBJ1-5): DTGVSQNPRHKITKRGQNVTFRCDPISEHNRLYWYRQTLGQGPEFLTYFQNEAQLEKSRLLSDRFSAERPKGSFSTLEIQRTEQGDSAMYLCASSQSYVGNSNQPQHFGDGTRLSIL.

There are a few counts of this clonotype. The chain couples TRBV27 to TRBJ2-7, with D possibly TRBD1 on 6 matching bases. Germline loops: CDR1 MNHEY, CDR2 SMNVEV (reference sequence). Trimming cost V 5 bases and J 4 bases, with 21 bases left between them. This CDR3 has 16 residues. CDR3 protein: CASSISTGPLLYEQYF. The CDR3 region has the DNA TGTGCCAGCAGTATCTCGACAGGACCTCTTTTATACGAGCAGTACTTC.